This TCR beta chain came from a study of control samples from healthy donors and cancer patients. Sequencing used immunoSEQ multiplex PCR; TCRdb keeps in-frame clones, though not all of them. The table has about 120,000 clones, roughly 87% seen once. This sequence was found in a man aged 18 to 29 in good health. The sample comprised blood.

DNA of the CDR3: TGTGCCAGCGGCCTACCTGGGGGGCTAAATCAGCCCCAGCATTTT. Its protein product is CASGLPGGLNQPQHF. The V and J genes are TRBV6-5 and TRBJ1-5; tentatively, D is TRBD1 (6 bases). Trimming shortened V by 8 bases and J by 4 bases, and 18 bases separated the two germline ends. The CDR3 runs 15 residues. The germline CDR1 and CDR2 sequences are MNHEY and SVGAGI.